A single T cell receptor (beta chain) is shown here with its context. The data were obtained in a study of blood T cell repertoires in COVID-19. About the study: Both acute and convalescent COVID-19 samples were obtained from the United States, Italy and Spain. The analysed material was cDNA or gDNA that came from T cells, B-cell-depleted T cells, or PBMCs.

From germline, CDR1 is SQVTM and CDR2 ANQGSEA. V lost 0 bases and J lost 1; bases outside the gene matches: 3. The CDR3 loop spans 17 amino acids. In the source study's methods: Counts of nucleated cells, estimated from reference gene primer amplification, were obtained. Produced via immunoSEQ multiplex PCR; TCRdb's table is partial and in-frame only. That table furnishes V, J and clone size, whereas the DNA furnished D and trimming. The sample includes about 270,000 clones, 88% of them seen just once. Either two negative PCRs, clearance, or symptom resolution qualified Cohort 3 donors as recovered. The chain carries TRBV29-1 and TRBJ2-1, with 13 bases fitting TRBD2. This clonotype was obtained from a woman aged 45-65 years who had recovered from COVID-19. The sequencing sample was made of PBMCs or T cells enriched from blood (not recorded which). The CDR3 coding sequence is TGCAGCGTTGAAGAACCGACTAGCGGGAGGTCCTACAATGAGCAGTTCTTC. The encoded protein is CSVEEPTSGRSYNEQFF.